This T cell receptor (beta chain) was identified during a study of cytomegalovirus exposure and HLA in healthy donors (dated by TCRdb to between 2016 and 2019). Regarding the complete study: In an earlier analysis of about 560 of the donors, less than 350 Gb of sequence data and 117 million unique TCR beta sequences from 180 million or so T cells were reported. The genetic ancestry cluster associated with self-reported Caucasian donors included roughly 84% of the 300 to 400 genotyped donors. A separate validation cohort of more than 100 different subjects was used in addition to the roughly 700-subject first cohort. The number of typed donors differed by locus: roughly 629-640 for A, B, C, DRB1 and DQB1; approximately 520 for DQA1; some 610 for DPA1; and roughly 450 for DPB1. High-throughput TCR immunosequencing, statistical association of individual TCRs with disease status, and machine learning were combined to predict cytomegalovirus infection status. An early release covering roughly 600 HLA-typed donors comprised roughly 300 gigabases of sequencing data and around 80 million unique TCR sequences. In a later genetic analysis, genome-wide SNP genotypes for about 55% of the roughly 700 donors were used, and that subset was treated as a discovery cohort. All discovery cohort repertoires had been generated using a single sequencing platform. An earlier analysis of 587 of the donors used high-throughput TCR beta sequencing to judge whether each TCR beta V gene segment behaved as functional or pseudogenic. Rather than using new phenotypic data, the later analysis identified candidate immune exposures from TCR beta sequences and from how often those sequences occurred across donors. HLA typing included class I and class II loci at four-digit resolution. A later analysis re-examined previously published TCR beta repertoires from over 500 donors and added high-resolution HLA genotyping to investigate patterns of TCR occurrence. A few DR-DQ haplotypes were treated as single units for association and clustering because of strong linkage in the cohort. The study aimed to test whether cataloging public T cell receptors could reveal signatures of past pathogen exposure. Across 398 genotyped donors of the cohort, an average of approximately 220,000 unique TCR beta nucleotide sequences per donor were sequenced, and roughly 20% of those sequences were non-productive. The study profiled the T cell repertoires of under 700 subjects by immunosequencing and related them to cytomegalovirus serostatus. Donor age, sex, ethnicity and CMV serostatus were compiled together with the repertoire data. Broad study findings and their caveats: For the cohort, immune exposure information was limited to CMV serostatus. Because HLA typing was unavailable for some donors at each locus, only the typed subset was used in association tests. The study listed 150 to 200 TCR beta chains as associated with cytomegalovirus. In a later genetic analysis, a missense DCLRE1C variant was associated with V-gene and J-gene trimming of TCR beta chains, and the association was replicated in an independent cohort. Compared with the 666-donor mean, donors in an Asian-associated ancestry cluster had fewer N-insertions in productive TCRs, according to a later genetic analysis. Most TCR sequences were seen in very few donors, while some public TCRs were found in many individuals. Because counts were too low, around 18 rarely observed V segments, including chromosome 9 orphons, were left out of the earlier analysis of a few hundred of the donors. The cohort was sequenced for TCR beta chains only, and without alpha or paired-chain data the features that could be detected were limited. In an earlier analysis of more than 450 of the donors, most TCR beta V segments were observed in productive rearrangements about 87% or about 30% of the time, broadly matching IMGT annotations. Linkage disequilibrium might explain the correlated functional status among segregating V segments, but an unknown experimental factor could not be excluded. At a false discovery rate of 0.05, a later analysis linked fewer than 20,000 TCR beta sequences to specific HLA alleles. In a later analysis, HLA-associated TCR beta chains showed more clonal expansion and lower generation probabilities than non-associated chains that were equally common. Presence/absence analyses assumed roughly uniform sequencing depth across donors, an assumption that may not hold. The sequencing pipeline was judged likely to have produced a cluster of highly shared sequence variants as a technical artifact. A few of the identified cytomegalovirus-associated TCR beta chains were confirmed in vitro to be specific for cytomegalovirus antigens. In a later analysis, several top co-occurrence clusters were reported to appear linked to parvovirus B19, influenza, CMV and Epstein-Barr virus. A later analysis found that most CMV-associated TCR beta chains appeared HLA-restricted, with HLA associations seemingly driven largely by CMV exposure. Cytomegalovirus status was reported to be diagnosed by the classifier with high specificity and sensitivity in both the original and validation cohorts. In a later analysis, TCR association rates were found to vary across HLA loci, with the most associated TCRs seen for DRB1 alleles and the fewest for HLA-C alleles. The authors suggested that the approach could potentially be extended to other disease states and immunological phenotypes. Assigning TCR associations to individual alleles was difficult when HLA alleles, especially DR and DQ, strongly co-occurred. The 87-base-pair reads could not distinguish some IMGT-functional V segments, including TRBV6-2 and TRBV6-3, so those segments were excluded. A further reported finding was that TCR beta sequences accurately predicted the HLA-A and HLA-B alleles for most subjects in the first cohort.

CDR1 and CDR2, per the germline V gene, are SGHTA and FQGNSA. V and J are truncated by 5 bases and 3 bases respectively, leaving an intervening sequence of 21 bases. The CDR3 holds 17 amino acids from the cysteine to the phenylalanine. The retained sequence is limited to the CDR3, 51 bases, with the frame set at the first base. Receptors were amplified or captured by the immunoSEQ multiplex PCR assay. The multiplex PCR relied on a mix of 60 forward primers for TCR Vbeta segments and 13 reverse primers for TCR Jbeta segments. The CDR3 region of rearranged TCR beta genes was amplified from genomic DNA with a multiplex PCR assay. Amplified TCR beta libraries were sequenced as 87-base-pair reads on the Illumina HiSeq System. In the paper's pipeline: Across the 666 repertoires, a later analysis counted tens of millions of unique TCR beta chains, 9 million to 14 million of which were shared by at least two donors. Raw reads were error-corrected and collapsed into unique sequences with a nearest-neighbor algorithm that merged closely related sequences to remove PCR and sequencing errors. V, D and J gene segments were assigned by aligning CDR3 sequences to IMGT reference sequences. For a sequence to be retained, at least a six-nucleotide match to both a V gene segment and a J gene segment was required. Rearrangements were classified as productive when the CDR3 lacked stop codons and remained in frame with V and J, and all other rearrangements were classified as non-productive. CDR3 was defined by IMGT convention, running from the second conserved V-encoded cysteine to the conserved J-encoded phenylalanine. The earlier analysis of some 600 of the donors excluded sequences that lacked an unambiguous match to a single V gene segment. In an earlier analysis of 587 of the donors, V segments were called functional above 56.7% productive rearrangements and were called segregating when the between-donor standard deviation exceeded 5%. A statistical classification framework was built for diagnosing cytomegalovirus status from the catalog of TCR beta chain sequences. V and J gene assignment, in a later analysis, came from comparing TCR nucleotide sequences with IMGT/GENE-DB human TR gene sequences. A later analysis assigned CDR3 sequences and most-parsimonious VDJ recombination scenarios with the TCRdist pipeline. In a later analysis, every TCR beta chain was defined by the combination of its CDR3 amino acid sequence and its V-gene family, and reads without a unique V-gene family were dropped. To address suspected cross-contamination and a sequencing artifact, a later analysis removed around 600 highly shared, low-generation-probability nucleotide sequences. A later analysis calculated a clonal expansion index for each public chain from normalized within-repertoire ranks of inferred template counts. In a later analysis, generation probabilities were computed using a VDJ recombination model fitted to out-of-frame rearrangements, and the results were checked against IGoR. In a later analysis, TCR-TCR, TCR-HLA and TCR-CMV co-occurrence was scored with hypergeometric tests, and a repertoire-size bias correction was applied to TCR pairs. In a later analysis, false discovery rates were estimated by permuting HLA or CMV assignments 20 times. A later analysis grouped co-occurring TCRs with DBSCAN, adding TCRdist sequence similarity when clustering within HLA-allele-positive subsets. Co-occurrence clustering excluded repertoires with fewer than 30,000 or more than 120,000 public chains, plus five with anomalous nucleotide sharing. Held by TCRdb, this immuneACCESS table contains in-frame sequences only and omits some clones. Under half of the omission traces to an unresolved V gene where checked; the cause of the rest is unknown. V, J and clone size derive from that table, while D and trimming were established from the DNA sequence. In this sample the table shows 95,000 to 100,000 clones, over 65% of which occur a single time. Jointly, the top ten make up 0.76% of the sample.

The cohort comprised several hundred healthy bone marrow donors. All cohort members were sampled while nominally healthy, although unrecorded immune exposures were likely present. The donor was CMV seronegative and was included in the group of 352 seronegative cohort members. Every donor gave a peripheral blood sample, and the peripheral blood mononuclear cells from that sample were used for TCR beta sequencing. The Qiagen DNeasy Blood Extraction Kit was used to extract genomic DNA from the blood cell samples. As concerns this clone: Its antigen remains undetermined. Qualities for individual bases were not recorded, and no much larger clone is one base off.

This receptor was taken from a woman in her fifties or sixties in good health and CMV-seronegative. The specimen sequenced was PBMCs. Recombination connected TRBV7-2 to TRBJ2-3; 6 matching bases give a weak D call of TRBD2. The DNA is as follows: TGTGCCAGCAGCCCCGAGGGCGGGGCCCGTCTTACAGATACGCAGTATTTT. It specifies CASSPEGGARLTDTQYF.